This TCR beta chain was retrieved from a study of CD8+ T cells in alopecia areata. In the study overall: The drug, tofacitinib, lasted 6 to 18 months, followed by 6 months off drug.

Sequencing relied on a cDNA template that was reverse transcribed from extracted RNA. Generated by immunoSEQ multiplex PCR, the TCRdb table keeps only in-frame clones and is missing some. Among around 200,000 clones listed, roughly 64% were seen once. Treatment specified: oral pan-JAK inhibitor, 5-10 mg twice daily. The CDR3 contains 13 residues. From germline, CDR1 is SGHDT and CDR2 YYEEEE. Trimming removed 2 bases at V and 5 bases at J, with 10 bases between. The chain links TRBV5-6 to TRBJ1-1; D gene ambiguous. This clonotype was sampled from a human donor with alopecia areata. Specimen: CD4+ T cells sorted from blood, collected at week 4, from a patient treated with tofacitinib. The CDR3, as DNA: TGTGCCAGCAGCTTCGGGAGGAGGACTGAAGCTTTCTTT. It encodes CASSFGRRTEAFF.